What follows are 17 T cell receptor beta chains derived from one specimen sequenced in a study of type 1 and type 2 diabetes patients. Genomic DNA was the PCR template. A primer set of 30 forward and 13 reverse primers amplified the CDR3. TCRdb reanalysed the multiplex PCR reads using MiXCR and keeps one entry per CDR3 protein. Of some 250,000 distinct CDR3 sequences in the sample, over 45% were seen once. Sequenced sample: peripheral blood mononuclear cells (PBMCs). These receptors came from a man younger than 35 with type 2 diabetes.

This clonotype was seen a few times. Here the CDR3 reads CASSSTSGGIYEQYF. The CDR3 nucleotides read TGTGCCAGCAGCTCAACTAGCGGAGGTATCTACGAGCAGTACTTC. J is TRBJ2-7 and V is TRBV7-2, with 8 positions matching TRBD2. CDR1 is SGHTA, CDR2 FQGNSA, per germline. This CDR3 is built from 15 residues. Germline trimming cut 4 bases from V and 3 bases from J; bases unmatched to any gene: 8. Full variable domain (remainder filled in from reference TRBV7-2 and TRBJ2-7): GAGVSQSPSNKVTEKGKDVELRCDPISGHTALYWYRQSLGQGLEFLIYFQGNSAPDKSGLPSDRFSAERTGGSVSTLTIQRTQQEDSAVYLCASSSTSGGIYEQYFGPGTRLTVT.

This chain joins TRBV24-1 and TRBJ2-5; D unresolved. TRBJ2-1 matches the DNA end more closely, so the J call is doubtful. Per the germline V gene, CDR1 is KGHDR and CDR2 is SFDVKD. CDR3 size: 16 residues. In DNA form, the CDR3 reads TGTGCCACCAGTGCCAAGCAGGAGAGGTTTCGGAATGAGCAGTTCTTC. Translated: CATSAKQERFRNEQFF.

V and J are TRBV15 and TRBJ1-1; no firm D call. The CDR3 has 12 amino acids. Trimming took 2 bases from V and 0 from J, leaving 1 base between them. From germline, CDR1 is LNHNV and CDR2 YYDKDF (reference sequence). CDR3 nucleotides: TGTGCCACCAGCAGAATGAACACTGAAGCTTTCTTT. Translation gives CATSRMNTEAFF.

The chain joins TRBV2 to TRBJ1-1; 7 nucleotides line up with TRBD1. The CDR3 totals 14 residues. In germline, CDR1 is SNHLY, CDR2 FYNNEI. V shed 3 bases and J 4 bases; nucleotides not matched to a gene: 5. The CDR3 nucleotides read TGTGCCAGCAGTGAGACAGGGTATGCCACTGAAGCTTTCTTT. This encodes CASSETGYATEAFF.

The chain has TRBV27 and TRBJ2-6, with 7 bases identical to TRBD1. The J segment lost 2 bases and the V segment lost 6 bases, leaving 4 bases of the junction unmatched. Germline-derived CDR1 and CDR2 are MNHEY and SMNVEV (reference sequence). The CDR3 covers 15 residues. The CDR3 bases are TGTGCCAGCAGACCCGACAGGGCTGGGGCCAACGTCCTGACTTTC. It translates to CASRPDRAGANVLTF.

CDR3 sequence reads: CSARAGDRVREQYF. The CDR3 DNA follows: TGCAGTGCTAGGGCGGGGGACAGGGTTCGCGAGCAGTACTTC. The chain is built from TRBV20-1 and TRBJ2-7; 9 nucleotides align to TRBD1. From germline, CDR1 is DFQATT and CDR2 SNEGSKA (reference sequence). V was pared by 3 bases and J by 6 bases, with 9 bases of the junction left unmatched. This CDR3 region has 14 residues.

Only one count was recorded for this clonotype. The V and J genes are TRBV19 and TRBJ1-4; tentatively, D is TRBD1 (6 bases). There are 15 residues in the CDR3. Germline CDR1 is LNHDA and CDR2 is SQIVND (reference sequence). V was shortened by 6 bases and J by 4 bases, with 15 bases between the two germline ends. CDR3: CASSNSRDNNEKLFF. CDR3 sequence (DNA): TGTGCCAGTAGCAACAGCCGGGACAATAATGAAAAACTGTTTTTT.

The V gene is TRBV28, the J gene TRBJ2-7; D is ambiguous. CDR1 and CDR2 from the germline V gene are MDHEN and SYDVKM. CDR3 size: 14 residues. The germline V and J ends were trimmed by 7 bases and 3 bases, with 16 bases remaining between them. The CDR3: CASTRQGMVYEQYF. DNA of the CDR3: TGTGCCAGCACAAGGCAAGGGATGGTCTACGAGCAGTACTTC.

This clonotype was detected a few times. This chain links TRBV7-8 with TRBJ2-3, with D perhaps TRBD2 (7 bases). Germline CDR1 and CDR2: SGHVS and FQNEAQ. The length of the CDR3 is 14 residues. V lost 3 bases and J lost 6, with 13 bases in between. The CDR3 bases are TGTGCCAGCAGCTTCGGGGGGCCCCCCGATACGCAGTATTTT. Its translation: CASSFGGPPDTQYF. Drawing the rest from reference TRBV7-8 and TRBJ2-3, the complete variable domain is GAGVSQSPRYKVAKRGQDVALRCDPISGHVSLFWYQQALGQGPEFLTYFQNEAQLDKSGLPSDRFFAERPEGSVSTLKIQRTQQEDSAVYLCASSFGGPPDTQYFGPGTRLTVL.

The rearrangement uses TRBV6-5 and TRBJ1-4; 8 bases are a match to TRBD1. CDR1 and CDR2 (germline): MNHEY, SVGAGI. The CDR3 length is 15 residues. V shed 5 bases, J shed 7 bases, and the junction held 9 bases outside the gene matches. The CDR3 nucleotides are TGTGCCAGCAGTGCTGTTTTGGACAGGGTTGAAAAACTGTTTTTT. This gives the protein CASSAVLDRVEKLFF.

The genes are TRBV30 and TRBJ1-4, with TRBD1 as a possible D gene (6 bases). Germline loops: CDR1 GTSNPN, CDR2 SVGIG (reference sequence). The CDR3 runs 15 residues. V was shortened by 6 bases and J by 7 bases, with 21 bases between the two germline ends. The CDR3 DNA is TGTGCCTGCAATCATAGGGGGGGGTCTCGTGAAAAACTGTTTTTT. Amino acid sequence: CACNHRGGSREKLFF.

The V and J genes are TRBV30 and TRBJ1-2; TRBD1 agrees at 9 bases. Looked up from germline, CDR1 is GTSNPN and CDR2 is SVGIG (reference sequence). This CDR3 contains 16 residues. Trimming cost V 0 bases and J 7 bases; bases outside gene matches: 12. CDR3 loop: CAWSVGWDRVRRGYTF. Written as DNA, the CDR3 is TGTGCCTGGAGTGTAGGATGGGACAGGGTGCGGCGTGGCTACACCTTC.

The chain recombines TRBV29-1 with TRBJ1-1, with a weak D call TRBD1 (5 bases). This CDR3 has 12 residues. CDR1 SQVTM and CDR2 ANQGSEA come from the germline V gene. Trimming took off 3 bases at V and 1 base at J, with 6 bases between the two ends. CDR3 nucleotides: TGCAGCGTTGAGCAGGGGAACACTGAAGCTTTCTTT. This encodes CSVEQGNTEAFF.

CDR3 bases: TGTGCCAGCAGCAAAGGGACAGGGGGCTCTTCACCCCTCCACTTT. Encoded protein: CASSKGTGGSSPLHF. The chain is built from TRBV9 and TRBJ1-6; 12 bases fit TRBD1. There are 15 residues in the CDR3. Trimming cost V 4 bases and J 9 bases; bases outside gene matches: 5. Germline V gives CDR1 SGDLS, CDR2 YYNGEE.

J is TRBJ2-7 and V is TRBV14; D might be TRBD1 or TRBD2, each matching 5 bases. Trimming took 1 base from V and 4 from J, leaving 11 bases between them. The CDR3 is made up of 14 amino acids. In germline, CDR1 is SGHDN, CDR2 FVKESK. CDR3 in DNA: TGTGCCAGCAGCCAAGTATCCAGGGAGTACGAGCAGTACTTC. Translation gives CASSQVSREYEQYF.

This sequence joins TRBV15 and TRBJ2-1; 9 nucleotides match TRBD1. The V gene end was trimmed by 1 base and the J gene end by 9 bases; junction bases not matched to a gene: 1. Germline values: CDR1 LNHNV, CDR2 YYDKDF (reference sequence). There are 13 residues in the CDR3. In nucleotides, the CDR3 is TGTGCCACCAGCAGAGCGACAGGGGGTGAGCAGTTCTTC. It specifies CATSRATGGEQFF.

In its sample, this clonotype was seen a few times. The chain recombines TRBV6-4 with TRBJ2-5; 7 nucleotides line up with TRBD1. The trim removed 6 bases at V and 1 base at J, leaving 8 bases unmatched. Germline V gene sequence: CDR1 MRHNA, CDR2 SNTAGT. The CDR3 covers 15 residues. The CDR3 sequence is CASSTGTAFQETQYF. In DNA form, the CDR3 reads TGTGCCAGCAGCACCGGGACAGCCTTCCAAGAGACCCAGTACTTC.